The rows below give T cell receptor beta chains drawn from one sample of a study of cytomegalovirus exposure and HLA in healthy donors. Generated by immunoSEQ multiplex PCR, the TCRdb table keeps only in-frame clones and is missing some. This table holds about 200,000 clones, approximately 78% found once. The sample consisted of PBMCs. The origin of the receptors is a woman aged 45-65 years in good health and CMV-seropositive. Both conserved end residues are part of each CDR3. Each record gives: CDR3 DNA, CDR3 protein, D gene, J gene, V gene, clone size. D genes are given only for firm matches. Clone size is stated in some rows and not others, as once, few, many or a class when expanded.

CDR3nt: TGCAGCGTCAACGGACTAGCGGAATACAATGAGCAGTTCTTC
CDR3aa: CSVNGLAEYNEQFF
d_gene: TRBD2
j_gene: TRBJ2-1
v_gene: TRBV29-1
abundance: NA

CDR3nt: TGCGCCAGCAGCTTGGAACCTAAAGAGAATGAAAAACTGTTTTTT
CDR3aa: CASSLEPKENEKLFF
d_gene: NA
j_gene: TRBJ1-4
v_gene: TRBV5-1
abundance: NA

CDR3nt: TGTGCCAGCAGTAGGGGGGGACAGGGAGGCTACGAGCAGTACTTC
CDR3aa: CASSRGGQGGYEQYF
d_gene: TRBD1
j_gene: TRBJ2-7
v_gene: TRBV28
abundance: NA

CDR3nt: TGTGCCAGCAGCTTGGACCTACAGGAAGAGACCCAGTACTTC
CDR3aa: CASSLDLQEETQYF
d_gene: NA
j_gene: TRBJ2-5
v_gene: TRBV5-4
abundance: NA

CDR3nt: TGTGCCAGTAGTACTATTTTAATGAACACTGAAGCTTTCTTT
CDR3aa: CASSTILMNTEAFF
d_gene: NA
j_gene: TRBJ1-1
v_gene: TRBV19
abundance: NA

CDR3nt: TGTGCCAGCAGCCTCACACCCCTTCCCGTGAACACTGAAGCTTTCTTT
CDR3aa: CASSLTPLPVNTEAFF
d_gene: NA
j_gene: TRBJ1-1
v_gene: TRBV14
abundance: NA

CDR3nt: TGCAGTGCTAGGGGAGACACTGAAGCTTTCTTT
CDR3aa: CSARGDTEAFF
d_gene: NA
j_gene: TRBJ1-1
v_gene: TRBV20-1
abundance: NA

CDR3nt: TGTGCCAGCAGCCGGGACAGGGGATGGAATGAAAAACTGTTTTTT
CDR3aa: CASSRDRGWNEKLFF
d_gene: TRBD1
j_gene: TRBJ1-4
v_gene: TRBV5-6
abundance: NA

CDR3nt: TGTGCCAGCAGTGGGGAGGAAGAGACCCAGTACTTC
CDR3aa: CASSGEEETQYF
d_gene: NA
j_gene: TRBJ2-5
v_gene: TRBV2
abundance: NA

CDR3nt: TGTGCCAGCAGCTTAGCTTCCGGGGGAGGGACCAGCACAGATACGCAGTATTTT
CDR3aa: CASSLASGGGTSTDTQYF
d_gene: TRBD2
j_gene: TRBJ2-3
v_gene: TRBV7-9
abundance: few

CDR3nt: TGTGCCAGTATAACGGACAAGGGAACTGAAGCTTTCTTT
CDR3aa: CASITDKGTEAFF
d_gene: NA
j_gene: TRBJ1-1
v_gene: TRBV19
abundance: few

CDR3nt: TGTGCCAGCAGCCGAGCCTCCTACAATGAGCAGTTCTTC
CDR3aa: CASSRASYNEQFF
d_gene: NA
j_gene: TRBJ2-1
v_gene: TRBV7-3
abundance: NA

CDR3nt: TGTGCCAGAAGCAACACAGATTTTAATGAAAAACTGTTTTTT
CDR3aa: CARSNTDFNEKLFF
d_gene: NA
j_gene: TRBJ1-4
v_gene: TRBV5-3
abundance: few

CDR3nt: TGTGCCTGGAGTACAGGGTTGAACACTGAAGCTTTCTTT
CDR3aa: CAWSTGLNTEAFF
d_gene: NA
j_gene: TRBJ1-1
v_gene: TRBV30
abundance: NA

CDR3nt: TGTGCCAGCAGCAGAGACAGGGGGCACATCACCGGGGAGCTGTTTTTT
CDR3aa: CASSRDRGHITGELFF
d_gene: TRBD1
j_gene: TRBJ2-2
v_gene: TRBV28
abundance: NA

CDR3nt: TGTTCCAGCAGCTTAGCAGACAGGCAGTACTTC
CDR3aa: CSSSLADRQYF
d_gene: NA
j_gene: TRBJ2-7
v_gene: TRBV7-9
abundance: NA

CDR3nt: TGCGCCAGCAGCCTAGTCCCCGCCGGGACAGGGGGTAATGAGCAGTTCTTC
CDR3aa: CASSLVPAGTGGNEQFF
d_gene: TRBD1
j_gene: TRBJ2-1
v_gene: TRBV5-1
abundance: NA

CDR3nt: TGTGCCAGCAGCTTGGCGGGACAGGGCATAGGCTACGAGCAGTACTTC
CDR3aa: CASSLAGQGIGYEQYF
d_gene: TRBD1
j_gene: TRBJ2-7
v_gene: TRBV5-6
abundance: NA

CDR3nt: TGTGCCAGCAGTGCAGCGGGCACAGATACGCAGTATTTT
CDR3aa: CASSAAGTDTQYF
d_gene: NA
j_gene: TRBJ2-3
v_gene: TRBV7-9
abundance: NA

CDR3nt: TGTGCCAGCAGTTCGAGCCGGACTAGCGGGAAGGGGGAGCAGTTCTTC
CDR3aa: CASSSSRTSGKGEQFF
d_gene: TRBD2
j_gene: TRBJ2-1
v_gene: TRBV27
abundance: NA

CDR3nt: TGTGCCAGCACCCGACCGGGAACCTACGAGCAGTACTTC
CDR3aa: CASTRPGTYEQYF
d_gene: NA
j_gene: TRBJ2-7
v_gene: TRBV27
abundance: few

CDR3nt: TGTGCCTGGAGTCTTTTACAAGAGACCCAGTACTTC
CDR3aa: CAWSLLQETQYF
d_gene: NA
j_gene: TRBJ2-5
v_gene: TRBV30
abundance: NA

CDR3nt: TGCAGCGTTGACAGGGGGAGCAATCAGCCCCAGCATTTT
CDR3aa: CSVDRGSNQPQHF
d_gene: TRBD1
j_gene: TRBJ1-5
v_gene: TRBV29-1
abundance: NA

CDR3nt: TGTGCCAGCAGCCCGTGGGCTAGCGAAGGCAATGAGCAGTTCTTC
CDR3aa: CASSPWASEGNEQFF
d_gene: NA
j_gene: TRBJ2-1
v_gene: TRBV7-3
abundance: NA

CDR3nt: TGTGCCAGCAGTTACCCGCGGGAGTGCCACTTCTACGAGCAGTACTTC
CDR3aa: CASSYPRECHFYEQYF
d_gene: TRBD2
j_gene: TRBJ2-7
v_gene: TRBV6-7
abundance: NA

CDR3nt: TGTGCCAGCTCTAGAACCTGGACAGGGATGGACGAGCAGTACTTC
CDR3aa: CASSRTWTGMDEQYF
d_gene: TRBD1
j_gene: TRBJ2-7
v_gene: TRBV6-1
abundance: NA

CDR3nt: TGTGCCAGTTCTTGGCGGGAGATCGAGCAGTACTTC
CDR3aa: CASSWREIEQYF
d_gene: TRBD2
j_gene: TRBJ2-7
v_gene: TRBV19
abundance: NA

CDR3nt: TGTGCCAGCGGAGGCGACACGAATCAGCCCCAGCATTTT
CDR3aa: CASGGDTNQPQHF
d_gene: NA
j_gene: TRBJ1-5
v_gene: TRBV2
abundance: NA

CDR3nt: TGTGCCAGCTCGCCCGGGACAACTAACTATGGCTACACCTTC
CDR3aa: CASSPGTTNYGYTF
d_gene: NA
j_gene: TRBJ1-2
v_gene: TRBV18
abundance: NA

CDR3nt: TGTGCCAGCAGTGAGGATCAGGGCCACTCTAGCACAGATACGCAGTATTTT
CDR3aa: CASSEDQGHSSTDTQYF
d_gene: NA
j_gene: TRBJ2-3
v_gene: TRBV6-1
abundance: NA